This T cell receptor beta chain was captured by sequencing in a study of CD8+ T cells in alopecia areata. With V trimmed by 4 bases and J by 3 bases, 6 bases remained unmatched. CDR3 length: 16 residues. Germline values: CDR1 SGHTA, CDR2 FQGNSA. It was cDNA, reverse transcribed from extracted RNA, that served as the sequencing template. Libraries were prepared by immunoSEQ multiplex PCR; TCRdb keeps only in-frame clonotypes and omits some of them. The sample gives hundreds of thousands of clones, 65% to 70% of which show up once; approximately 1.2% is in the top ten. Sequenced here: CD4+ T cells sorted from blood, sampled at week 0. The chain has TRBV7-2 and TRBJ2-2, with 9 bases that match TRBD2. This TCR was sampled from a human donor with alopecia areata. DNA for the CDR3: TGTGCCAGCAGCTCATCAGCGGGGGGCGACACCGGGGAGCTGTTTTTT. It codes for CASSSSAGGDTGELFF.